The entry below describes one T cell receptor beta chain. Antigen: not known. The sequenced fragment ends 3 residues before the CDR3 boundary, so the rest is inferred from the germline J gene. At the DNA level, this CDR3 is encoded by other sequences in the same sample as well. The data were obtained in a study of T cells in women clearing cervical HPV infection. Findings of the study overall: Cases carried less TRBV6-7 than controls: roughly 0.11% versus 0.16%. Associations may precede or follow infection; HPV-specific or memory T cells were not isolated.

This CDR3 has 14 amino acids. Germline values: CDR1 LNHDA, CDR2 SQIVND (reference sequence). V dropped 6 bases and J dropped 0; count of bases not matched to a gene: 0. Prevalent HPV16 infections were excluded; only incident single HPV16 infections included. Repertoires were generated with immunoSEQ multiplex PCR, while TCRdb's copy carries only in-frame clones and drops some. The sample holds tens of thousands of clones. This sequence was found in a woman between 18 and 75 years old with a cervical HPV16 infection that either progressed to CIN3+ or cleared (not recorded which). This chain uses TRBV19 with TRBJ1-3; 9 bases fit TRBD1. Sample: blood buffy coat. Partial CDR3 DNA: TGTGCCAGTAGGACAGGGGGCTCTGGAAACACC. Its translation is CASRTGGSGNT. The CDR3, in full, reads CASRTGGSGNTIYF.